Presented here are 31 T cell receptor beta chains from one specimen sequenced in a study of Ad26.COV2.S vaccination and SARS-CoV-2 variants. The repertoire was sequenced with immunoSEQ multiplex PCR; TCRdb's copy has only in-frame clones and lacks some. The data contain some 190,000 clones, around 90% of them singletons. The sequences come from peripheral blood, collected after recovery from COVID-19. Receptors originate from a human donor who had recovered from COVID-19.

The CDR3 reads CASRDGQGAYEQYF. The CDR3 bases are TGTGCCAGCAGAGATGGACAGGGGGCCTACGAGCAGTACTTC. The chain links TRBV27 to TRBJ2-7, with 10 bases matching TRBD1. This CDR3 region has 14 residues. Trimming removed 6 bases from V and 2 bases from J; junction bases left unmatched: 4. The V gene's germline CDR1 is MNHEY and CDR2 SMNVEV (reference sequence).

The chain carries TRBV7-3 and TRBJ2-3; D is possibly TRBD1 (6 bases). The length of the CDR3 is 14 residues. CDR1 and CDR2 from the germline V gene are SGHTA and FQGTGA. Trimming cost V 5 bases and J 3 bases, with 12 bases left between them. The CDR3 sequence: CASSPDSLTDTQYF. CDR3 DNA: TGTGCCAGCAGCCCGGACAGTTTAACAGATACGCAGTATTTT.

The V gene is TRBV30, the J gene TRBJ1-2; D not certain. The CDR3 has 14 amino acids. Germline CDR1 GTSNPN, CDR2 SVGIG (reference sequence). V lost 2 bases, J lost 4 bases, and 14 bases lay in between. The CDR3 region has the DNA TGTGCCTGGAGTCCGTACACGAGAAGCTATGGCTACACCTTC. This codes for CAWSPYTRSYGYTF.

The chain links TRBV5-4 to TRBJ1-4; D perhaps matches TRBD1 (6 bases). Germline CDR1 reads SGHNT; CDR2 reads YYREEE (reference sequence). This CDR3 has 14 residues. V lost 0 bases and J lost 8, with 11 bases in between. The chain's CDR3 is CASSLAGGVEKLFF. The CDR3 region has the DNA TGTGCCAGCAGCTTGGCGGGGGGCGTCGAAAAACTGTTTTTT.

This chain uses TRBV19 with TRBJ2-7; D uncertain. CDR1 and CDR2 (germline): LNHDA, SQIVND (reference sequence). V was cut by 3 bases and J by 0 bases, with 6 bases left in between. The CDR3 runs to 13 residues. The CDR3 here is CASSIDGSYEQYF. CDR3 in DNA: TGTGCCAGTAGTATTGACGGCTCCTACGAGCAGTACTTC. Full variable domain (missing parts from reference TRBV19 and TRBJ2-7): DGGITQSPKYLFRKEGQNVTLSCEQNLNHDAMYWYRQDPGQGLRLIYYSQIVNDFQKGDIAEGYSVSREKKESFPLTVTSAQKNPTAFYLCASSIDGSYEQYFGPGTRLTVT.

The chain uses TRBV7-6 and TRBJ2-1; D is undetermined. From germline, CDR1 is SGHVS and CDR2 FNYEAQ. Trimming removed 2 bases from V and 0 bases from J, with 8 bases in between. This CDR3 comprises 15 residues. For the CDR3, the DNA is TGTGCCAGCAGCTTACTACAGAGCTCCTACAATGAGCAGTTCTTC. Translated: CASSLLQSSYNEQFF.

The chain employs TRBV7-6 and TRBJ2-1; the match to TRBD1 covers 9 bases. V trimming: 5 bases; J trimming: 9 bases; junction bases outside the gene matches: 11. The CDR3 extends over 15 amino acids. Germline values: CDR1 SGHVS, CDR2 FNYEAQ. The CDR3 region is CASSPTGGVLSEQFF. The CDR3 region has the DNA TGTGCCAGCAGCCCTACAGGGGGCGTATTAAGTGAGCAGTTCTTC.

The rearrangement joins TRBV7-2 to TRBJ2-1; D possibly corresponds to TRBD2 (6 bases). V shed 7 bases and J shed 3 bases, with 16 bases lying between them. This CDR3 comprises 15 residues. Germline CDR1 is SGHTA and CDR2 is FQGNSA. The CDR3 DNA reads TGTGCCAGCAACCTGGGGGGAGCACTCTACAATGAGCAGTTCTTC. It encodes CASNLGGALYNEQFF.

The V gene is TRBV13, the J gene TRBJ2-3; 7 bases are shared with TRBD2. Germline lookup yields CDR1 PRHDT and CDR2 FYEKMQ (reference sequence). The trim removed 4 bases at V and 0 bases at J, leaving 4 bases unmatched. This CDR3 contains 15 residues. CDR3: CASSSGLVSTDTQYF. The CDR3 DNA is TGTGCCAGCAGCTCAGGACTAGTAAGCACAGATACGCAGTATTTT.

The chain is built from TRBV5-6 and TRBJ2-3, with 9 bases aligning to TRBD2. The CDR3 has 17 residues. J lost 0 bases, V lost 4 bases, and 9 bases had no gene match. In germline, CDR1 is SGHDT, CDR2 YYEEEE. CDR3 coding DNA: TGTGCCAGCAGCCCCCAGCGGGGGGATTCTAGCACAGATACGCAGTATTTT. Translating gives CASSPQRGDSSTDTQYF.

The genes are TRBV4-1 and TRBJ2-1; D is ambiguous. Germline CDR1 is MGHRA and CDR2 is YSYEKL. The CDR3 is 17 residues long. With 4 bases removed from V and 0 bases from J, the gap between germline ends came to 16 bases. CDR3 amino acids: CASSPIPTVSSYNEQFF. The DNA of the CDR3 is TGCGCCAGCAGCCCTATACCTACGGTCAGCTCCTACAATGAGCAGTTCTTC.

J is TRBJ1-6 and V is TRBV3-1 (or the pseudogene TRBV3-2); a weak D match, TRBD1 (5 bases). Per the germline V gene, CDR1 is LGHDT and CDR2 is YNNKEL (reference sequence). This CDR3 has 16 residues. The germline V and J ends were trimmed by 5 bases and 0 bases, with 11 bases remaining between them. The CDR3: CASSKGLSSYNSPLHF. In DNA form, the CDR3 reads TGTGCCAGCAGCAAGGGGTTAAGCTCCTATAATTCACCCCTCCACTTT.

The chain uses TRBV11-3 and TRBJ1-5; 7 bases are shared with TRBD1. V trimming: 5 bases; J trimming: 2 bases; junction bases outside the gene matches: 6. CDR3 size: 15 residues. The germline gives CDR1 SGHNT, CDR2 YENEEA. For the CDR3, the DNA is TGTGCCAGCAGCCCTCGACAGGGTGGCAATCAGCCCCAGCATTTT. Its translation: CASSPRQGGNQPQHF.

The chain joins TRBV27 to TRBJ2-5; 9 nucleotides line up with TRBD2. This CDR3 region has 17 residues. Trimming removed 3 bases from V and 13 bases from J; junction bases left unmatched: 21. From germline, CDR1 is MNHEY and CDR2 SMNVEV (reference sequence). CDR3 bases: TGTGCCAGCAGTTTGTTGTATACGACTAGCGGCTCGATATGTGTGTACTTC. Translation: CASSLLYTTSGSICVYF.

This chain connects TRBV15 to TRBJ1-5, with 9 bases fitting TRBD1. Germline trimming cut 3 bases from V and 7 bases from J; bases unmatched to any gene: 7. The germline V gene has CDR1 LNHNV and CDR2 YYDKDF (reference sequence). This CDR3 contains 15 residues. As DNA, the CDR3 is TGTGCCACCAGCAGTGAAGGACAGGGGCGCCAGCCCCAGCATTTT. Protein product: CATSSEGQGRQPQHF.

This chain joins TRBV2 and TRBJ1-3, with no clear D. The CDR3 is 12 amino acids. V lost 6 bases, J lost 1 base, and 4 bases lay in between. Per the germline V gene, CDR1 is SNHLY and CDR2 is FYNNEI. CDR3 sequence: CASRLSGNTIYF. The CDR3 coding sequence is TGTGCCAGCAGACTGTCTGGAAACACCATATATTTT.

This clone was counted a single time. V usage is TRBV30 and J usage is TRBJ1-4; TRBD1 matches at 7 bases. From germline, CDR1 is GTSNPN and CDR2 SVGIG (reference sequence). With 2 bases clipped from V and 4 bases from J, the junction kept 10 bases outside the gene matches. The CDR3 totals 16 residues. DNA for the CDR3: TGTGCCTGGAGTACGGGACAGCAACTCCTTAATGAAAAACTGTTTTTT. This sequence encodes CAWSTGQQLLNEKLFF.

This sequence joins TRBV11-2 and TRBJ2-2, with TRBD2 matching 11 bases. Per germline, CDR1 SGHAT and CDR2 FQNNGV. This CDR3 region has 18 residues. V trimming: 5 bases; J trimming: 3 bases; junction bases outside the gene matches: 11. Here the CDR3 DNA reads TGTGCCAGCAGCCGGGGAGGTAGCGGGGGGGCCTACACCGGGGAGCTGTTTTTT. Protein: CASSRGGSGGAYTGELFF.

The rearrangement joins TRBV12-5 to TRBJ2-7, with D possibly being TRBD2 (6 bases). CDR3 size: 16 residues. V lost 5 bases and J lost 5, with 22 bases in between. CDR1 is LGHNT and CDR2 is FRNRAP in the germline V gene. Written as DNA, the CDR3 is TGTGCTAGTGGTCCCACGGGACTGAGAAGCGTAAACGAGCAGTACTTC. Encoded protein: CASGPTGLRSVNEQYF.

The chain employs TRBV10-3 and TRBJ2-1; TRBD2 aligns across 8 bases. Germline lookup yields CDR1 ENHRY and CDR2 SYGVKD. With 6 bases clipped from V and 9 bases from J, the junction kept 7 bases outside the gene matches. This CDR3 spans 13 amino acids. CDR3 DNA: TGTGCCATCAGGGAGCGGGGGTTGGGTGAGCAGTTCTTC. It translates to CAIRERGLGEQFF.

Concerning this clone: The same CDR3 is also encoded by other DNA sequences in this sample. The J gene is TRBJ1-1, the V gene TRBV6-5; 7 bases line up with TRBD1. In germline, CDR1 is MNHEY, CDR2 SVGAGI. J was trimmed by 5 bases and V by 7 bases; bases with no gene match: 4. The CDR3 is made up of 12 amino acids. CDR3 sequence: CASTQGGTEAFF. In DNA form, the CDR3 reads TGTGCCAGCACCCAGGGGGGGACTGAAGCTTTCTTT.

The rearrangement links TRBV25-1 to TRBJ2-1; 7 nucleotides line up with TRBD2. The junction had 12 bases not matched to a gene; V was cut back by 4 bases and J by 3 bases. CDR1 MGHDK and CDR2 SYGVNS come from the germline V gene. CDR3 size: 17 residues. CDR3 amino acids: CASSARGGAGDYNEQFF. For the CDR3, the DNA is TGTGCCAGCAGTGCCCGGGGAGGGGCGGGGGACTACAATGAGCAGTTCTTC.

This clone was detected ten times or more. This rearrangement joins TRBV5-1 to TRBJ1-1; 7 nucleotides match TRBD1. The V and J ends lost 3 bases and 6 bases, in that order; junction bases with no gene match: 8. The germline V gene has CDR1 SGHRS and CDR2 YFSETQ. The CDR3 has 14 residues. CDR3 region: CASSSTGTGAEAFF. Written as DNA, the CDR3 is TGCGCCAGCAGCTCGACAGGGACGGGCGCTGAAGCTTTCTTT.

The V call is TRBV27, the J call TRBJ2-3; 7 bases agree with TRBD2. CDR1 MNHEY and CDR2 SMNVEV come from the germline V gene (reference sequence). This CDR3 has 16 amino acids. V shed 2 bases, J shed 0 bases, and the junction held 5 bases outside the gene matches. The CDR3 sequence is CASSLILAESTDTQYF. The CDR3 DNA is TGTGCCAGCAGTTTAATCCTAGCGGAGAGCACAGATACGCAGTATTTT.

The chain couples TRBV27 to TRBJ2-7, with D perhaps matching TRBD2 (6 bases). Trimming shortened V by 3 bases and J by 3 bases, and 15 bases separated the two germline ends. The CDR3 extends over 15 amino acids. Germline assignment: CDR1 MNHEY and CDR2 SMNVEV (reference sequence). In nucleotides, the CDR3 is TGTGCCAGCAGTTTGACACTAGCTCTTAACTACGAGCAGTACTTC. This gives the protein CASSLTLALNYEQYF.

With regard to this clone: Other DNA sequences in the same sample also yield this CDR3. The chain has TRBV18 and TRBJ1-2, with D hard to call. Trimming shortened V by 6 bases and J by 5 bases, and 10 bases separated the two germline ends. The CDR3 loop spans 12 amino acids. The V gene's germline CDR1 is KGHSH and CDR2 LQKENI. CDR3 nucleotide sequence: TGTGCCAGCTCGTCCAATGGATATGGCTACACCTTC. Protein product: CASSSNGYGYTF.

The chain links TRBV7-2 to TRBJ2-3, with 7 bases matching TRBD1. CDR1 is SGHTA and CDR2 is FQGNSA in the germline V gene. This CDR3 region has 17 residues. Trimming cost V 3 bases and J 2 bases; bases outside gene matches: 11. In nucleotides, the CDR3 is TGTGCCAGCAGCTTGGGGGCAGGGGGTCCCCTCACAGATACGCAGTATTTT. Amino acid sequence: CASSLGAGGPLTDTQYF.

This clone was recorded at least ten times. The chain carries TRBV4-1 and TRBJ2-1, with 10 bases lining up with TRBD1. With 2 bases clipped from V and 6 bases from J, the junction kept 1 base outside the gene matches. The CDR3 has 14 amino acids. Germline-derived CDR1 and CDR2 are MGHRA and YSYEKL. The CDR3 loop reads CASSQRTGGNEQFF. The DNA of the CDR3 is TGCGCCAGCAGCCAACGGACAGGGGGCAATGAGCAGTTCTTC.

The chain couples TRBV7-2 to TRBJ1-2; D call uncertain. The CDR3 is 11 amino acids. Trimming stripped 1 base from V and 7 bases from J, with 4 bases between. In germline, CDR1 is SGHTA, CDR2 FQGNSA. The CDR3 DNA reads TGTGCCAGCAGCTTAGTAGGTGGCTACACCTTC. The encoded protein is CASSLVGGYTF.

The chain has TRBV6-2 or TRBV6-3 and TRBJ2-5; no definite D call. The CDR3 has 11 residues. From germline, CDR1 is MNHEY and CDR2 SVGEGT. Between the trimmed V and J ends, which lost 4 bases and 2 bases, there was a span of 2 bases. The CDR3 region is CASSSQETQYF. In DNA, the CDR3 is TGTGCCAGCAGTTCTCAAGAGACCCAGTACTTC.

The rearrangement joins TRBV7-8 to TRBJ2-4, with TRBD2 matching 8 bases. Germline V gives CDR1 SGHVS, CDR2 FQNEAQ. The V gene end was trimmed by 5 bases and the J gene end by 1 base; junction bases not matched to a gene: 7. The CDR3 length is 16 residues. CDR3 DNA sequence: TGTGCCAGCAGCCAAGGTCGGGGGGGCGCCAAAAACATTCAGTACTTC. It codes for CASSQGRGGAKNIQYF. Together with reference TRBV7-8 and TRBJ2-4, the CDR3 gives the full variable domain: GAGVSQSPRYKVAKRGQDVALRCDPISGHVSLFWYQQALGQGPEFLTYFQNEAQLDKSGLPSDRFFAERPEGSVSTLKIQRTQQEDSAVYLCASSQGRGGAKNIQYFGAGTRLSVL.